This T cell receptor (beta chain) was sequenced for a study of blood T cells in healthy people across ages (dated by TCRdb to the mid-2010s). At the level of the whole study: In model experiments, template switching captured about one uniquely barcoded TCR beta cDNA molecule for every two T cells. Age-related changes in TCR beta repertoire diversity were measured in the study by deep sequencing normalized with unique cDNA molecular identifiers. The donors were divided into four age groups: young (average around 15 years), middle-aged (approximately 39), aged (roughly 66) and long-lived (about 80). To avoid experimental bias, donors of different ages were spread randomly across the sequencing lanes. The study analyzed two additional independent replicas of 1 million unique cDNA reads from the same blood draw for two donors, one aged 18 to 29 and one aged 80 or older. Results the study describes overall, beyond this receptor: Bulk unsorted PBMC profiling prevented conclusive comparison of naive and antigen-experienced compartments. Compared with the aged group, more naive CD4+ T cells, fewer expanded clones and increased TCR diversity were shown by the long-lived group, suggesting age selection. Because the CMV infection status of the donors was unknown, age-related changes in expanded clonotypes may potentially have been confounded. As age increased, observed TCR beta diversity per million T cells dropped in a roughly linear way, and a significant reduction was already evident by age 40. Estimates of total diversity based on one million sequenced T cells were considered lower bounds and underestimates. A strong correlation was found between observed TCR beta diversity and the percentage of naive T cells measured by flow cytometry.

With respect to this clonotype: No cognate antigen has been identified for it. Base-call qualities are not available, and no considerably larger clone is one nucleotide away.

Library construction relied on 5' RACE. Sequencing was performed on an Illumina HiSeq 2500. A second roughly 7 to 11 cycle PCR used a sample-barcoded 5' primer and a J-beta primer mix. Each TCR beta cDNA molecule received a unique molecular identifier from a template-switch 5' adaptor carrying 12 random nucleotides. Each sample yielded at least 2.5 million CDR3-containing paired-end reads. First-strand cDNA was synthesized from all RNA with the Mint cDNA synthesis kit, primed by a TRBC-specific oligonucleotide. After uracil-DNA glycosylase treatment, a first 18-cycle PCR used universal primers M1SS and BC2_uni_R on all cDNA. The authors processed their data as follows. Each sample was normalized by randomly selecting 1 million high-quality reads, each carrying a distinct molecular identifier. Reads sharing molecular identifiers were discarded rather than binned into consensus sequences. MiTCR, with a Q25 quality threshold and the strictest error-elimination algorithm, was used for CDR3 identification, clonotype clustering and error correction. A nonparametric unseen species model with Euler transformation was used to estimate a lower bound on total TCR beta diversity. TCRdb reanalyzed the raw reads on its own, using fastp at Q25 for trimming and MiXCR for clone calling, and kept in-frame beta chains. All rows with the same CDR3 protein become a single entry with the most common DNA and genes. TCRdb's processing, not the authors' own work, is the source of the V and J calls. The sample table shows fewer than 1.5 million distinct CDR3 sequences, and approximately 40% are seen once. Jointly, the top ten make up 7.9% of the sample.

The donors were roughly 40 Caucasian individuals from Russia, aged 6 to 90 years, who were systemically healthy. Each donor gave approximately 9.3 milliliters of peripheral blood, collected into EDTA-treated Vacutainer tubes. Ficoll-Paque density-gradient centrifugation was used to isolate PBMCs, with at least 6.5 million per sample. Trizol reagent was used to extract total RNA from PBMCs, with at least 6 micrograms per sample. Naive CD45RAhigh/CD27high T cell percentages were measured by flow cytometry on a PBMC aliquot from every donor. Material for sequencing was blood. The TCR was taken from a woman between 18 and 30 years old in good health.

In nucleotides, the sequence is TGTGCCATCAGTGAGTCCCTCGCAGGAGCGAACACCGGGGAGCTGTTTTTT. Its protein reads: CAISESLAGANTGELFF. The sequence links TRBV10-3 to TRBJ2-2, with the D gene call left open. CDR1 and CDR2 were assigned from the germline V gene as ENHRY and SYGVKD. The CDR3, cysteine through phenylalanine, is 17 amino acids long. Kept here is only the CDR3 DNA, which spans 51 bases and is read in frame from base 1. V is clipped by 0 bases and J by 0 bases, and the sequence between their germline boundaries is 11 bases long.